This TCR beta chain comes out of a study of cytomegalovirus exposure and HLA in healthy donors. Study-wide background: Previous work identified 95 million to 140 million unique TCR beta sequences from roughly 170 million T cells. Study-wide results and limits: In a later analysis, a missense DCLRE1C variant was linked to TCR beta V- and J-gene trimming.

The PCR used 60 Vbeta and 13 Jbeta primers. Method: immunoSEQ multiplex PCR; TCRdb's copy keeps in-frame clones and lacks some. The table includes 150,000 to 200,000 clones, around 88% detected once. About this clone: Antigen: not known.

The J segment lost 2 bases and the V segment lost 4 bases, leaving 6 bases of the junction unmatched. Germline V lookup: CDR1 SNHLY, CDR2 FYNNEI. The CDR3 covers 15 residues. This receptor was identified in a woman aged 18-35 years in good health and CMV-seronegative. Sequencing was done on a sample of PBMCs. V gene TRBV2 combines with J gene TRBJ2-7; 9 nucleotides agree with TRBD1. In DNA form, the CDR3 reads TGTGCCAGCAGTGCCGGACAGGGGATAGCCTACGAGCAGTACTTC. It translates to CASSAGQGIAYEQYF. Using reference TRBV2 and TRBJ2-7 for the parts outside the CDR3, the full variable domain is EPEVTQTPSHQVTQMGQEVILRCVPISNHLYFYWYRQILGQKVEFLVSFYNNEISEKSEIFDDQFSVERPDGSNFTLKIRSTKLEDSAMYFCASSAGQGIAYEQYFGPGTRLTVT.